The 26 T cell receptor beta chains below all came from one sample that was sequenced in a study of T cells in localized non-small cell lung cancer. The protocol was immunoSEQ multiplex PCR, while the TCRdb copy is restricted to in-frame clones and leaves out a portion. The sample has approximately 83,000 clones; approximately 91% are singletons. Specimen: PBMCs, collected before any cancer treatment. The source of these receptors is a woman aged 35-75 years with stage II squamous cell lung carcinoma.

The chain is built from TRBV19 and TRBJ2-7; D is perhaps TRBD1 or TRBD2 (6 bases each). The CDR3 length is 14 residues. From germline, CDR1 is LNHDA and CDR2 SQIVND (reference sequence). V shed 6 bases and J shed 1 base, with 13 bases lying between them. The CDR3 nucleotides are TGTGCCAGTAGGGGGGGCGCCGAGTCCTACGAGCAGTACTTC. Its protein product is CASRGGAESYEQYF.

V is TRBV19 and J is TRBJ2-7; a possible D gene is TRBD1 (6 bases). V lost 4 bases and J 0 bases, leaving 13 bases between the germline ends. The germline V gene has CDR1 LNHDA and CDR2 SQIVND (reference sequence). The CDR3 runs 15 residues. The CDR3 DNA follows: TGTGCCAGTAGTAGCGAGCAGGGGTTCTCCTACGAGCAGTACTTC. Its translation: CASSSEQGFSYEQYF.

In this sample, this clone turned up once. This chain links TRBV7-9 with TRBJ1-1; D perhaps matches TRBD1 (5 bases). V was trimmed by 5 bases and J by 1 base, leaving 14 bases between them. This CDR3 spans 15 amino acids. CDR1 is SEHNR, CDR2 FQNEAQ, per germline (reference sequence). In nucleotides, the CDR3 is TGTGCCAGCAGCCTCATAAGTGGGGCGAACACTGAAGCTTTCTTT. The encoded protein is CASSLISGANTEAFF.

The chain has TRBV10-3 and TRBJ1-2; D not certain. V lost 3 bases, J lost 7 bases, and 15 bases lay in between. This CDR3 contains 14 residues. Per germline, CDR1 ENHRY and CDR2 SYGVKD. The DNA of the CDR3 is TGTGCCATCAGTGAAACGGAAAGCATCTCTGGCTACACCTTC. Translating gives CAISETESISGYTF.

The V gene is TRBV6-1, the J gene TRBJ1-6; TRBD1 matches at 7 bases. The CDR3 consists of 13 residues. The germline CDR1 and CDR2 sequences are MNHNS and SASEGT. After removal of 6 bases from V and 9 bases from J, the junction contained 5 bases not matched to a gene. The CDR3 reads CASSPGQSSPLHF. CDR3 sequence (DNA): TGTGCCAGCAGCCCGGGACAGAGTTCACCCCTCCACTTT.

CDR3: CASSEWGQPQHF. The CDR3 coding sequence is TGCGCCAGCAGTGAGTGGGGTCAGCCCCAGCATTTT. The chain uses TRBV10-1 and TRBJ1-5, with D unclear. The length of the CDR3 is 12 residues. In germline, CDR1 is WNHNN, CDR2 SYGVQD (reference sequence). The germline V and J ends were trimmed by 1 base and 6 bases, with 4 bases remaining between them.

V gene TRBV4-1 combines with J gene TRBJ2-3; possibly TRBD2 for D (5 bases). The CDR3 runs 13 residues. Germline V CDR1 and CDR2: MGHRA, YSYEKL. Deletions cut 4 bases from V and 8 bases from J, with 13 bases between. The CDR3 DNA reads TGCGCCAGCAGCCTCTCGGGGAGTTCTACGCAGTATTTT. Translation gives CASSLSGSSTQYF.

The genes are TRBV5-1 and TRBJ2-2, with 8 bases matching TRBD2. CDR3 size: 15 residues. V lost 2 bases and J lost 6; bases outside the gene matches: 6. Per the germline V gene, CDR1 is SGHRS and CDR2 is YFSETQ. In DNA form, the CDR3 reads TGCGCCAGCAGCTTCGGACTAGCCCTCCCCGGGGAGCTGTTTTTT. Translated: CASSFGLALPGELFF.

This clone was seen only once. The gene calls are TRBV4-2 and TRBJ1-4; tentatively, D is TRBD1 (6 bases). This CDR3 contains 13 residues. V dropped 2 bases and J dropped 10 bases, with 11 bases sitting between them. From germline, CDR1 is LGHNA and CDR2 YNFKEQ. The chain's CDR3 is CASSQKGGGKLFF. DNA for the CDR3: TGTGCCAGCAGCCAAAAAGGGGGGGGAAAACTGTTTTTT.

Here the CDR3 reads CATSRDPPTGANYGYTF. The CDR3 nucleotides are TGTGCCACCAGCAGAGATCCCCCCACAGGGGCTAACTATGGCTACACCTTC. The chain has TRBV15 and TRBJ1-2, with 7 bases fitting TRBD1. The J segment lost 0 bases and the V segment lost 0 bases, leaving 7 bases of the junction unmatched. The CDR3 spans 17 residues. Germline-derived CDR1 and CDR2 are LNHNV and YYDKDF (reference sequence).

This chain links TRBV6-4 with TRBJ1-2; D ambiguous. The V end lost 6 bases, the J end lost 0 bases, and 11 bases lay between the germline ends. The CDR3 extends over 14 amino acids. Per the germline V gene, CDR1 is MRHNA and CDR2 is SNTAGT. The chain's CDR3 is CASRPGEANYGYTF. The CDR3 DNA reads as TGTGCCAGCAGACCGGGAGAAGCTAACTATGGCTACACCTTC.

The chain is built from TRBV4-2 and TRBJ1-1, with D possibly TRBD1 on 6 matching bases. The CDR3 is 15 amino acids. The V gene lost 5 bases and the J gene lost 4 bases, with 17 bases spanning the gap. CDR1 and CDR2 from the germline V gene are LGHNA and YNFKEQ. CDR3: CASSSEGGLGTEAFF. CDR3 in DNA: TGTGCCAGCAGCTCCGAAGGGGGGCTTGGCACTGAAGCTTTCTTT.

The rearrangement joins TRBV7-8 to TRBJ2-2, with 10 bases matching TRBD2. V shed 2 bases and J 1 base; nucleotides not matched to a gene: 4. Germline CDR1 is SGHVS and CDR2 is FQNEAQ. This CDR3 has 17 residues. CDR3 bases: TGTGCCAGCAGCTTAAAGCGGGGGGGAATGAACACCGGGGAGCTGTTTTTT. This translates into CASSLKRGGMNTGELFF.

The chain carries TRBV7-9 and TRBJ1-1; possible D gene TRBD1, 5 bases. The V end lost 5 bases, the J end lost 1 base, and 11 bases lay between the germline ends. Germline loops: CDR1 SEHNR, CDR2 FQNEAQ (reference sequence). CDR3 length: 14 amino acids. CDR3 nucleotides: TGTGCCAGCAGCCCCGTCAGGGCGAACACTGAAGCTTTCTTT. This encodes CASSPVRANTEAFF.

The CDR3: CASSQDWTGRDGYTF. DNA for the CDR3: TGTGCCAGCAGCCAAGATTGGACAGGAAGAGATGGCTACACCTTC. The chain is built from TRBV4-2 and TRBJ1-2, with TRBD1 matching 7 bases. Looked up from germline, CDR1 is LGHNA and CDR2 is YNFKEQ. This CDR3 region has 15 residues. With V trimmed by 0 bases and J by 6 bases, 7 bases remained unmatched.

V and J are TRBV28 and TRBJ2-7; D may match TRBD1 or TRBD2 (6 bases each). The germline V and J ends were trimmed by 10 bases and 5 bases, with 12 bases remaining between them. CDR1 and CDR2 (germline): MDHEN, SYDVKM. The CDR3 is made up of 11 amino acids. CDR3 DNA: TGTGCCACCGTAGGGGGGCACGAGCAGTACTTC. Amino acids: CATVGGHEQYF.

This sequence joins TRBV18 and TRBJ1-2, with a tentative D call TRBD1 (6 bases). Trimming cost V 6 bases and J 3 bases, with 17 bases left between them. This CDR3 spans 15 amino acids. Per germline, CDR1 KGHSH and CDR2 LQKENI. The CDR3 reads CASSVRAGVDYGYTF. CDR3 bases: TGTGCCAGCTCTGTTAGAGCAGGGGTGGACTATGGCTACACCTTC.

The chain uses TRBV6-1 and TRBJ2-7; perhaps TRBD1 as D (6 bases). The CDR3 runs to 13 residues. Looked up from germline, CDR1 is MNHNS and CDR2 is SASEGT. The V end was cut by 1 base, the J end by 4 bases, with 8 bases between. The CDR3 protein is CASSEVRGYEQYF. The CDR3, as DNA: TGTGCCAGCAGTGAAGTAAGGGGGTACGAGCAGTACTTC.

This chain uses TRBV4-2 with TRBJ2-5; 15 bases align to TRBD2. From germline, CDR1 is LGHNA and CDR2 YNFKEQ. The CDR3 consists of 18 residues. V shed 6 bases and J 3 bases; nucleotides not matched to a gene: 11. Here the CDR3 reads CASSSGLAGGPTEETQYF. The CDR3 DNA sequence: TGTGCCAGCAGTTCCGGACTAGCGGGAGGGCCCACGGAAGAGACCCAGTACTTC.

The CDR3 region has the DNA TGTGCCAGCAGCCCGGCTAGGCAGGCCTCCGAAGCTTTCTTT. Amino acids: CASSPARQASEAFF. The rearrangement uses TRBV2 and TRBJ1-1; D remains ambiguous. V lost 6 bases and J lost 8, with 19 bases in between. Germline V CDR1 and CDR2: SNHLY, FYNNEI. This CDR3 has 14 residues.

The chain has TRBV27 and TRBJ2-3; D is ambiguous. With 0 bases removed from V and 5 bases from J, the gap between germline ends came to 6 bases. This CDR3 has 13 residues. In germline, CDR1 is MNHEY, CDR2 SMNVEV (reference sequence). CDR3 DNA: TGTGCCAGCAGTTTATCCATGAGAGATACGCAGTATTTT. This codes for CASSLSMRDTQYF.

This clone turned up a few times. The gene calls are TRBV9 and TRBJ2-1; 7 bases are a match to TRBD2. Germline V lookup: CDR1 SGDLS, CDR2 YYNGEE. J was trimmed by 3 bases and V by 0 bases; bases with no gene match: 6. This CDR3 comprises 16 residues. CDR3 residues: CASSVGGRANYNEQFF. CDR3 sequence (DNA): TGTGCCAGCAGCGTAGGAGGGAGGGCGAACTACAATGAGCAGTTCTTC.

V and J are TRBV28 and TRBJ1-1; 9 bases are a match to TRBD1. Germline V gives CDR1 MDHEN, CDR2 SYDVKM. V lost 5 bases, J lost 6 bases, and 10 bases stayed unmatched. CDR3 length equals 15 residues. CDR3 protein: CASSPPGQGIAEAFF. CDR3 nucleotide sequence: TGTGCCAGCAGTCCCCCGGGACAGGGCATCGCTGAAGCTTTCTTT.

This sequence joins TRBV5-1 and TRBJ2-3, with D possibly being TRBD2 (5 bases). V lost 0 bases and J 3 bases, leaving 14 bases between the germline ends. CDR3 length: 16 amino acids. Germline CDR1 SGHRS, CDR2 YFSETQ. Here the CDR3 reads CASSLGSGGGTDTQYF. The CDR3 DNA sequence: TGCGCCAGCAGCTTGGGGTCCGGTGGCGGGACAGATACGCAGTATTTT.

The rearrangement links TRBV6-6 to TRBJ1-2; D unclear. Trimming took 6 bases from V and 4 from J, leaving 12 bases between them. The CDR3 extends over 13 amino acids. Germline-derived CDR1 and CDR2 are MNHNY and SVGAGI (reference sequence). The CDR3 nucleotides are TGTGCCAGCAGCCTCCGTAAGGCCTATGGCTACACCTTC. Its protein is CASSLRKAYGYTF.

Turning to this clone: One junction end disagrees with the germline gene, perhaps due to a read error. The chain combines TRBV10-3 with TRBJ2-7; TRBD1 agrees at 8 bases. The CDR3 runs to 14 residues. Germline CDR1 and CDR2: ENHRY and SYGVKD. The CDR3 DNA follows: TGTGCCACCAGTACTCGGGACAGGTCCTACGAGCAGTACTTC. This codes for CATSTRDRSYEQYF.